Each of the 25 T cell receptor beta chains below was sequenced from the same sample in a study of blood T cell repertoires in COVID-19. Profiling relied on immunoSEQ multiplex PCR, and the TCRdb table lists in-frame clones only, not all of them. The sample has 150,000 or so clones, 85% to 90% seen once. Material for sequencing was peripheral blood. These receptors came from a woman in her 70s with acute or convalescent COVID-19.

The rearrangement links TRBV19 to TRBJ2-6, with TRBD1 matching 7 bases. Germline V gene sequence: CDR1 LNHDA, CDR2 SQIVND (reference sequence). The CDR3 totals 16 residues. V shed 1 base, J shed 0 bases, and the junction held 0 bases outside the gene matches. The CDR3 nucleotides read TGTGCCAGTAGTATAGGGACAGGCTCTGGGGCCAACGTCCTGACTTTC. Its translation is CASSIGTGSGANVLTF.

The genes are TRBV5-6 and TRBJ1-1; 7 nucleotides agree with TRBD1. The CDR3 contains 14 residues. CDR1 and CDR2 (germline): SGHDT, YYEEEE. Trimming removed 6 bases from V and 4 bases from J; junction bases left unmatched: 9. CDR3 region: CASNKQGLVTEAFF. The CDR3 DNA follows: TGTGCCAGCAACAAACAGGGGCTCGTCACTGAAGCTTTCTTT.

The chain joins TRBV13 to TRBJ1-6; the match to TRBD1 covers 7 bases. The CDR3 contains 15 residues. Losses at the gene ends were 0 bases for V and 10 bases for J; bases not matched to a gene: 6. Germline CDR1 is PRHDT and CDR2 is FYEKMQ (reference sequence). This CDR3 is CASSLGSGGGSPLHF. The CDR3 DNA sequence: TGTGCCAGCAGCTTAGGCTCAGGGGGTGGATCACCCCTCCACTTT.

The chain has TRBV6-1 and TRBJ1-1; a possible D gene is TRBD1 (6 bases). CDR1 MNHNS and CDR2 SASEGT come from the germline V gene. The V end lost 2 bases, the J end lost 4 bases, and 11 bases lay between the germline ends. The CDR3 is 14 residues long. CDR3: CASSETGQTTEAFF. DNA for the CDR3: TGTGCCAGCAGTGAAACAGGACAGACCACTGAAGCTTTCTTT.

V gene TRBV27 combines with J gene TRBJ2-7, with D tentatively TRBD1 (6 bases). The CDR3 consists of 13 residues. The V gene's germline CDR1 is MNHEY and CDR2 SMNVEV (reference sequence). V was cut by 3 bases and J by 6 bases, with 12 bases left in between. The CDR3, as DNA: TGTGCCAGCAGTTTCCTACAGGGAACCGAGCAGTACTTC. This gives the protein CASSFLQGTEQYF.

The V gene is TRBV11-2, the J gene TRBJ2-5, with D possibly matching TRBD1 (7 bases). Germline CDR1 reads SGHAT; CDR2 reads FQNNGV. V was shortened by 2 bases and J by 2 bases, with 9 bases between the two germline ends. The CDR3 sequence is 14 residues long. CDR3 bases: TGTGCCAGCAGCTTACCAGGGGGGCAAGAGACCCAGTACTTC. This gives the protein CASSLPGGQETQYF.

The chain employs TRBV10-3 and TRBJ2-5; tentative D call: TRBD2 (6 bases). This CDR3 is built from 14 residues. Germline assignment: CDR1 ENHRY and CDR2 SYGVKD. Trimming shortened V by 4 bases and J by 2 bases, and 11 bases separated the two germline ends. The CDR3 DNA reads as TGTGCCATCAGTGCAAGGGGACTTCAAGAGACCCAGTACTTC. Protein: CAISARGLQETQYF.

This chain uses TRBV6-5 with TRBJ1-3; 9 bases match TRBD1. Germline values: CDR1 MNHEY, CDR2 SVGAGI. The V segment lost 6 bases and the J segment 3 bases; nucleotides outside the gene matches: 3. This CDR3 comprises 14 residues. The CDR3 DNA reads TGTGCCAGCAGAGAGGACAGGGGTGGAAACACCATATATTTT. This codes for CASREDRGGNTIYF.

This clone was seen once. The chain joins TRBV5-1 to TRBJ1-1; 7 bases align to TRBD1. V was pared by 0 bases and J by 1 base, with 0 bases of the junction left unmatched. The CDR3 has 14 residues. Per the germline V gene, CDR1 is SGHRS and CDR2 is YFSETQ. The CDR3 reads CASSLEGANTEAFF. CDR3 in DNA: TGCGCCAGCAGCTTGGAGGGGGCGAACACTGAAGCTTTCTTT.

This clone appeared once. The rearrangement joins TRBV6-2 or TRBV6-3 to TRBJ1-2, with D tentatively TRBD1 (6 bases). Trimming removed 3 bases at V and 0 bases at J, with 8 bases between. Germline V lookup: CDR1 MNHEY, CDR2 SVGEGT. The CDR3 extends over 14 amino acids. The CDR3 DNA reads TGTGCCAGCAGTTATAACAGGGCTAACTATGGCTACACCTTC. Translated, it gives CASSYNRANYGYTF.

Written as DNA, the CDR3 is TGTGCCAGCAGCTTAGAGCCGACAGGGGTGGTGACCCAGTACTTC. Translation gives CASSLEPTGVVTQYF. The J gene is TRBJ2-5, the V gene TRBV7-6, with 8 bases aligning to TRBD1. V lost 1 base and J lost 7; bases outside the gene matches: 8. Germline-derived CDR1 and CDR2 are SGHVS and FNYEAQ. This CDR3 is 15 amino acids long.

In nucleotides, the CDR3 is TGTGCCAGCAGTTACTACCAGGACAACTCCTACGAGCAGTACTTC. Translated: CASSYYQDNSYEQYF. This sequence joins TRBV6-2 or TRBV6-3 and TRBJ2-7, with D possibly TRBD1 on 5 matching bases. This CDR3 is built from 15 residues. Trimming took off 1 base at V and 0 bases at J, with 10 bases between the two ends. From germline, CDR1 is MNHEY and CDR2 SVGEGT.

V and J are TRBV2 and TRBJ2-2; D may be TRBD1 (6 bases). There are 15 residues in the CDR3. Per germline, CDR1 SNHLY and CDR2 FYNNEI. The V and J ends lost 5 bases and 0 bases respectively, with 10 bases between them. The CDR3 protein is CASSSQGTNTGELFF. The DNA of the CDR3 is TGTGCCAGCAGTTCACAGGGTACGAACACCGGGGAGCTGTTTTTT.

The rearrangement uses TRBV4-3 and TRBJ1-2, with no clear D. Trimming left V 0 bases short and J 2 bases short, with 10 bases between. The CDR3 is 15 residues long. From germline, CDR1 is LGHNA and CDR2 YSLEER. The CDR3 is CASSQDYGENYGYTF. CDR3 sequence (DNA): TGCGCCAGCAGCCAAGATTACGGTGAAAACTATGGCTACACCTTC.

The V and J genes are TRBV2 and TRBJ2-3; TRBD1 matches 9 bases. V dropped 7 bases and J dropped 10; count of bases not matched to a gene: 6. This CDR3 is built from 12 residues. The germline gives CDR1 SNHLY, CDR2 FYNNEI. CDR3 protein: CASTPGQGAQYF. Written as DNA, the CDR3 is TGTGCCAGCACCCCGGGACAGGGTGCGCAGTATTTT.

This chain joins TRBV4-2 and TRBJ1-4; 7 nucleotides agree with TRBD1. This CDR3 has 15 amino acids. V trimming: 2 bases; J trimming: 8 bases; junction bases outside the gene matches: 8. Germline V gene lookup returns CDR1 LGHNA and CDR2 YNFKEQ. This CDR3 reads CASSQPTGVGEKLFF. CDR3 in DNA: TGTGCCAGCAGCCAACCTACAGGGGTAGGGGAAAAACTGTTTTTT.

This clone turned up a few times. This chain links TRBV7-9 with TRBJ2-7; 7 nucleotides line up with TRBD1. The CDR3 runs to 14 residues. Unmatched junction bases numbered 5, after V lost 5 bases and J lost 1 base. Germline V gene data show CDR1 as SEHNR and CDR2 as FQNEAQ (reference sequence). CDR3 DNA: TGTGCCAGCAGCCACAGGGGCAAGTCCTACGAGCAGTACTTC. This encodes CASSHRGKSYEQYF.

The V gene is TRBV5-8, the J gene TRBJ1-1; TRBD1 might be the D (6 bases). Per the germline V gene, CDR1 is SGHTS and CDR2 is YDEGEE. The length of the CDR3 is 15 residues. V was clipped by 6 bases and J by 2 bases, with 17 bases between them. The CDR3 bases are TGTGCCAGCACTCTTAGGGGACATCCTAACACTGAAGCTTTCTTT. Translated, it gives CASTLRGHPNTEAFF. The full variable domain, in which reference TRBV5-8 and TRBJ1-1 provide the parts outside the CDR3, is EAGVTQSPTHLIKTRGQQATLRCSPISGHTSVYWYQQALGLGLQFLLWYDEGEERNRGNFPPRFSGRQFPNYSSELNVNALELEDSALYLCASTLRGHPNTEAFFGQGTRLTVV.

The chain is built from TRBV19 and TRBJ2-5; no clear D. The V and J ends lost 4 bases and 7 bases respectively, with 19 bases between them. Germline CDR1 reads LNHDA; CDR2 reads SQIVND (reference sequence). The CDR3 is 15 residues long. The CDR3 DNA reads as TGTGCCAGTAGTACGACGGCCGCAGACCTAGGGACCCAGTACTTC. Residues: CASSTTAADLGTQYF.

V gene TRBV9 combines with J gene TRBJ2-1; 16 bases are a match to TRBD2. Losses at the gene ends were 3 bases for V and 7 bases for J; bases not matched to a gene: 4. CDR3 length: 16 amino acids. Germline values: CDR1 SGDLS, CDR2 YYNGEE. CDR3 bases: TGTGCCAGCAGCGAGGGGACTAGCGGGAGGGGGAATGAGCAGTTCTTC. Its protein is CASSEGTSGRGNEQFF.

This chain links TRBV27 with TRBJ2-2, with TRBD1 matching 8 bases. The CDR3 has 17 residues. The germline V gene has CDR1 MNHEY and CDR2 SMNVEV (reference sequence). The ends lost 6 bases at V and 9 bases at J; junction bases unmatched: 18. In DNA form, the CDR3 reads TGTGCCAGCAGGCAGGGGGCGCGGACGTATAGCAGCAGGGAGCTGTTTTTT. Encoded protein: CASRQGARTYSSRELFF.

Here the CDR3 reads CASSIAGTGDNSPLHF. The CDR3, as DNA: TGTGCCAGTAGTATCGCCGGGACAGGGGATAATTCACCCCTCCACTTT. This chain connects TRBV19 to TRBJ1-6, with 10 bases that match TRBD1. CDR1 and CDR2 (germline): LNHDA, SQIVND (reference sequence). Trimming cost V 3 bases and J 5 bases; bases outside gene matches: 4. The CDR3 runs to 16 residues.

The sample holds one count of this clone. The V and J genes are TRBV14 and TRBJ2-7; 7 positions match TRBD1. Germline CDR1 and CDR2: SGHDN and FVKESK. V shed 0 bases and J 5 bases; nucleotides not matched to a gene: 10. CDR3 size: 16 residues. The DNA of the CDR3 is TGTGCCAGCAGCCAAGATCTGGGCAGGGGGTTCGACGAGCAGTACTTC. This codes for CASSQDLGRGFDEQYF.

This sequence joins TRBV24-1 and TRBJ2-1; the D gene is possibly TRBD2 (5 bases). This CDR3 contains 13 residues. The V end was cut by 4 bases, the J end by 10 bases, with 13 bases between. Germline V gives CDR1 KGHDR, CDR2 SFDVKD. CDR3 in DNA: TGTGCCACCAGTGACTCCTCCGCTAGCGAGCAGTTCTTC. This translates into CATSDSSASEQFF.

The J gene is TRBJ1-5, the V gene TRBV2; 8 bases fit TRBD1. Germline CDR1 reads SNHLY; CDR2 reads FYNNEI. The CDR3 sequence is 16 residues long. V lost 2 bases and J lost 6; bases outside the gene matches: 9. DNA for the CDR3: TGTGCCAGCAGTGAATTTGGACAGGGAGTGGGTCAGCCCCAGCATTTT. Amino acids: CASSEFGQGVGQPQHF.